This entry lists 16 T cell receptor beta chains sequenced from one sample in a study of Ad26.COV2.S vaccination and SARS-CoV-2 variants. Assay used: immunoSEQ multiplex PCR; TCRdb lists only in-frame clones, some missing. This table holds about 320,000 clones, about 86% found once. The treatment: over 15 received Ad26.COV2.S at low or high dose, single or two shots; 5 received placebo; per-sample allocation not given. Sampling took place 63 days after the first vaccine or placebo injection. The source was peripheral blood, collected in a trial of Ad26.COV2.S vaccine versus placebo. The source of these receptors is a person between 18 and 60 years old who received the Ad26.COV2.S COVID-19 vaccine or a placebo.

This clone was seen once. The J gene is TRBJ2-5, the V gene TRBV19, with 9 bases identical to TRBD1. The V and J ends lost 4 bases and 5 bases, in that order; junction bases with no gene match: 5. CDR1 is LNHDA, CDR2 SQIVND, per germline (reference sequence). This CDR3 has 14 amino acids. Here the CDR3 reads CASSRTGGDETQYF. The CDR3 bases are TGTGCCAGTAGTAGAACAGGGGGCGATGAGACCCAGTACTTC.

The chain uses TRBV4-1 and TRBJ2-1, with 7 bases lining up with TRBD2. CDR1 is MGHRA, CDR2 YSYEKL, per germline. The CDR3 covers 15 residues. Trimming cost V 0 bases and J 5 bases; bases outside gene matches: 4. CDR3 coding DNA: TGCGCCAGCAGCCAAGAGGGGGGACTAAACAATGAGCAGTTCTTC. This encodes CASSQEGGLNNEQFF.

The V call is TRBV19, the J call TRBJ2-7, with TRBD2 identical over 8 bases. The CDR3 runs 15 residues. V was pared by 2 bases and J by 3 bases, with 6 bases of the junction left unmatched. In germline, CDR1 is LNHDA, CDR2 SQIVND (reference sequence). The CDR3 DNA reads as TGTGCCAGTAGTATAAGATTAGGGACTAGCTACGAGCAGTACTTC. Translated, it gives CASSIRLGTSYEQYF.

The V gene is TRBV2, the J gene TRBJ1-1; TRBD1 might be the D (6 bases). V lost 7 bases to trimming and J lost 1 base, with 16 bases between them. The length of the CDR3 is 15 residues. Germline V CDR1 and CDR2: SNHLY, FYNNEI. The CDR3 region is CASKGVRASNTEAFF. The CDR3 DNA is TGTGCCAGCAAGGGGGTCAGGGCGTCGAACACTGAAGCTTTCTTT.

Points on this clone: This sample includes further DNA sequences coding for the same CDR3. CDR3 coding DNA: TGTGCCAGCAGCTTAGGAGGTCCCAATTCACCCCTCCACTTT. Amino acids: CASSLGGPNSPLHF. The V call is TRBV7-2, the J call TRBJ1-6; D gene ambiguous. This CDR3 contains 14 residues. Between the trimmed V and J ends, which lost 1 base and 7 bases, there was a span of 8 bases. Germline V gives CDR1 SGHTA, CDR2 FQGNSA.

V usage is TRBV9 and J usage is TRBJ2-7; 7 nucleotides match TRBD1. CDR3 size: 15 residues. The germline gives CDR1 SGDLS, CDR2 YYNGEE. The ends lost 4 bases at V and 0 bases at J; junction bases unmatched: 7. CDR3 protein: CASSLGTDPSYEQYF. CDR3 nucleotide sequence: TGTGCCAGCAGCTTAGGGACAGATCCCTCCTACGAGCAGTACTTC.

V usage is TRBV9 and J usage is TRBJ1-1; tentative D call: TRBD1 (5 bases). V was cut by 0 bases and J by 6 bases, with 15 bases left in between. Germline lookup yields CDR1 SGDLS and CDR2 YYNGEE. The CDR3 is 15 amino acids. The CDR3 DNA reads TGTGCCAGCAGCGTAGCTGGGGCAGGGACGGCTGAAGCTTTCTTT. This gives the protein CASSVAGAGTAEAFF.

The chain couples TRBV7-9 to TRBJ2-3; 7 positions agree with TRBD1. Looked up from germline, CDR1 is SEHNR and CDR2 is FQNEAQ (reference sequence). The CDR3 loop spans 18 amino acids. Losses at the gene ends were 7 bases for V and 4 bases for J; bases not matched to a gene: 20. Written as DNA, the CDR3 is TGTGCCAGCACCCGAAGGAGAAGGGGGCCGTTTGTCCCAGATACGCAGTATTTT. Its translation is CASTRRRRGPFVPDTQYF.

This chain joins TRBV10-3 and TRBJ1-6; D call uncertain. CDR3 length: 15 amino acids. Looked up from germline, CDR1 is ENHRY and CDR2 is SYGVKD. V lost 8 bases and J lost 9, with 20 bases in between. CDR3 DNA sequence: TGTGCCATCGGGCAACCAGGCAGCCGGTCTTCACCCCTCCACTTT. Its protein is CAIGQPGSRSSPLHF.

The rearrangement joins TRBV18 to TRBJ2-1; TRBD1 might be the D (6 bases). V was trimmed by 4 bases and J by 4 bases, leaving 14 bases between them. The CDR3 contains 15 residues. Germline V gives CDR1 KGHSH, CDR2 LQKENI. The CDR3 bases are TGTGCCAGCTCACTTCTTGGGGGACAATACAATGAGCAGTTCTTC. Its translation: CASSLLGGQYNEQFF. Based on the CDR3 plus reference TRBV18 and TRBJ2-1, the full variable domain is NAGVMQNPRHLVRRRGQEARLRCSPMKGHSHVYWYRQLPEEGLKFMVYLQKENIIDESGMPKERFSAEFPKEGPSILRIQQVVRGDSAAYFCASSLLGGQYNEQFFGPGTRLTVL.

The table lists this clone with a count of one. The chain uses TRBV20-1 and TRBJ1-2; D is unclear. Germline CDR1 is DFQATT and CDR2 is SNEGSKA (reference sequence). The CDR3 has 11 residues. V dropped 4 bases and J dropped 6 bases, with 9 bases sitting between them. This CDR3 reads CSAILTDGYTF. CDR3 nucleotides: TGCAGTGCTATACTGACGGATGGCTACACCTTC.

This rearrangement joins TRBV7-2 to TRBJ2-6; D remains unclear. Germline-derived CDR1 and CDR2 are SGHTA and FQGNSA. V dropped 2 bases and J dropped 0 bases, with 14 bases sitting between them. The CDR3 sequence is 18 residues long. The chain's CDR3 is CASSLSFLGSSGANVLTF. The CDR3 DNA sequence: TGTGCCAGCAGCTTAAGTTTTTTGGGGTCCTCTGGGGCCAACGTCCTGACTTTC. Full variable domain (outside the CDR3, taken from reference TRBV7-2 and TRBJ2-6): GAGVSQSPSNKVTEKGKDVELRCDPISGHTALYWYRQSLGQGLEFLIYFQGNSAPDKSGLPSDRFSAERTGGSVSTLTIQRTQQEDSAVYLCASSLSFLGSSGANVLTFGAGSRLTVL.

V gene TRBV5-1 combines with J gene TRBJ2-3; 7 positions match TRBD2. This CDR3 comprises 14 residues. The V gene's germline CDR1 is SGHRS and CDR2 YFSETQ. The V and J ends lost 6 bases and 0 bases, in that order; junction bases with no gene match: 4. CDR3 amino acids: CASTGGFSTDTQYF. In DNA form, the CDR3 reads TGCGCCAGCACGGGGGGATTTAGCACAGATACGCAGTATTTT. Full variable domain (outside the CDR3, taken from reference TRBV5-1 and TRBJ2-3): KAGVTQTPRYLIKTRGQQVTLSCSPISGHRSVSWYQQTPGQGLQFLFEYFSETQRNKGNFPGRFSGRQFSNSRSEMNVSTLELGDSALYLCASTGGFSTDTQYFGPGTRLTVL.

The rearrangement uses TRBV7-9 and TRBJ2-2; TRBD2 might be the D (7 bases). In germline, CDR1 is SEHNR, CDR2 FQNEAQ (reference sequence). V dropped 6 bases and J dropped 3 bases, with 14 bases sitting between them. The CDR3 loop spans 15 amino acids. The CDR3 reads CASRLGGPYTGELFF. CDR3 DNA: TGTGCCAGCAGATTGGGGGGGCCTTACACCGGGGAGCTGTTTTTT.

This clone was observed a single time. The CDR3 region is CSVETHGIAGGSYEQYF. CDR3 DNA sequence: TGCAGCGTTGAAACCCACGGAATAGCGGGGGGATCATACGAGCAGTACTTC. This rearrangement joins TRBV29-1 to TRBJ2-7, with TRBD2 matching over 10 bases. The germline CDR1 and CDR2 sequences are SQVTM and ANQGSEA. The CDR3 sequence is 17 residues long. The J segment lost 4 bases and the V segment lost 2 bases, leaving 14 bases of the junction unmatched.

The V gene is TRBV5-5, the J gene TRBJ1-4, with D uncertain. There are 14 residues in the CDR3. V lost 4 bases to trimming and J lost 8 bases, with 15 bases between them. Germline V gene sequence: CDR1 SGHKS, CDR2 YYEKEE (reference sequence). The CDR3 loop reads CASSPPQRQEKLFF. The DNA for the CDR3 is TGTGCCAGCAGCCCTCCGCAGCGACAAGAAAAACTGTTTTTT.